Following are 9 T cell receptor beta chains from one sample sequenced in a study of blood T cell repertoires in COVID-19. Generated by immunoSEQ multiplex PCR, the TCRdb table keeps only in-frame clones and is missing some. Seen here are around 390,000 clones, approximately 90% observed once, and the top ten hold roughly a tenth. Specimen: PBMCs or T cells enriched from blood (not recorded which). The receptors were sampled from a woman in her forties or fifties who had recovered from COVID-19.

This clone was seen only a few times. The rearrangement uses TRBV30 and TRBJ2-2; D is undetermined. CDR1 GTSNPN and CDR2 SVGIG come from the germline V gene (reference sequence). The CDR3 runs 13 residues. Trimming took 4 bases from V and 5 from J, leaving 11 bases between them. The CDR3 DNA reads as TGTGCCTGGACATTACTTACGACCGGGGAGCTGTTTTTT. Translating it yields CAWTLLTTGELFF.

This chain connects TRBV28 to TRBJ1-4; 7 nucleotides line up with TRBD1. J gave up 1 base and V 5 bases, and 7 bases lay outside the gene matches. CDR3 length: 16 residues. CDR1 MDHEN and CDR2 SYDVKM come from the germline V gene. The CDR3 spells CASSPQGGETNEKLFF. CDR3 sequence (DNA): TGTGCCAGCAGTCCCCAAGGGGGCGAAACTAATGAAAAACTGTTTTTT.

This clone was seen more than once but under ten times. The germline gene is not matched at one end of the junction; a read error may be the cause. The chain has TRBV19 and TRBJ2-3; 8 positions agree with TRBD2. Per the germline V gene, CDR1 is LNHDA and CDR2 is SQIVND (reference sequence). The CDR3 consists of 15 residues. The CDR3 loop is CASSSPRTSRDTQYF. CDR3 nucleotides: TGTGCCAGTAGTTCTCCCCGGACTAGCAGAGATACGCAGTATTTT.

The J gene is TRBJ1-1, the V gene TRBV18, with a possible D match to TRBD1 (5 bases). The CDR3 covers 15 residues. Per germline, CDR1 KGHSH and CDR2 LQKENI. V was trimmed by 3 bases and J by 1 base, leaving 12 bases between them. Here the CDR3 reads CASSPMTDRNTEAFF. In DNA form, the CDR3 reads TGTGCCAGCTCACCTATGACAGACAGGAACACTGAAGCTTTCTTT.

This clone has just one count. The CDR3 here is CASNPIPPMNTEAFF. The CDR3 region has the DNA TGTGCCAGCAATCCTATCCCGCCAATGAACACTGAAGCTTTCTTT. The chain couples TRBV2 to TRBJ1-1; D gene ambiguous. Germline lookup yields CDR1 SNHLY and CDR2 FYNNEI. V was clipped by 7 bases and J by 0 bases, with 15 bases between them. This CDR3 contains 15 residues.

The J gene is TRBJ2-7, the V gene TRBV27, with 8 bases matching TRBD2. This CDR3 contains 16 residues. CDR1 is MNHEY, CDR2 SMNVEV, per germline (reference sequence). The trim removed 7 bases at V and 1 base at J, leaving 12 bases unmatched. Written as DNA, the CDR3 is TGTGCCAGCAACTCTTTCGGGACTAGTAGGTCCTACGAGCAGTACTTC. Amino acids: CASNSFGTSRSYEQYF.

The CDR3 loop is CASSLSSRTKLAKNIQYF. As DNA, the CDR3 is TGTGCCAGCAGTTTAAGCTCCCGGACAAAACTAGCCAAAAACATTCAGTACTTC. V gene TRBV28 combines with J gene TRBJ2-4, with a weak D call TRBD1 (5 bases). V dropped 2 bases and J dropped 0 bases, with 17 bases sitting between them. Germline V lookup: CDR1 MDHEN, CDR2 SYDVKM. The CDR3 has 18 residues.

This chain joins TRBV3-1 (or the pseudogene TRBV3-2) and TRBJ1-1; 8 bases are shared with TRBD1. The J segment lost 8 bases and the V segment lost 2 bases, leaving 7 bases of the junction unmatched. CDR1 and CDR2 from the germline V gene are LGHDT and YNNKEL (reference sequence). The CDR3 totals 14 residues. The CDR3 nucleotides read TGTGCCAGCAGCCAATCCCGGGACAGGCAAGAAGCTTTCTTT. It encodes CASSQSRDRQEAFF.

This clone was recorded only once. The V and J genes are TRBV24-1 and TRBJ1-4; tentatively, D is TRBD1 (5 bases). The CDR3 covers 16 residues. V was pared by 7 bases and J by 8 bases, with 22 bases between. CDR1 and CDR2 from the germline V gene are KGHDR and SFDVKD. For the CDR3, the DNA is TGTGCCACCAGGGAGCGCCTGGAGGGGAGGGACGAAAAACTGTTTTTT. It is translated as CATRERLEGRDEKLFF.